This T cell receptor beta chain was recorded in a study of blood T cell repertoires in COVID-19. Study in general: Some COVID-19 samples were acute and others convalescent; all came from the United States, Italy and Spain. PBMCs, B-cell-depleted T cells, or T cells were the source of the cDNA or gDNA that made up the material.

Per the original data handling: Amplifying reference gene primers gave estimates of nucleated cell counts. The repertoire was sequenced with immunoSEQ multiplex PCR; TCRdb's copy has only in-frame clones and lacks some. V and J calls and clone size are given by that table; D and trimming were obtained from the DNA. The sample consists of under 200,000 clones, approximately 88% of them appearing once. The clonotype was recovered from a woman older than 75 with active or convalescent COVID-19. The sample consisted of peripheral blood.

The CDR3 here is CASSQQGDISSPLHF. The DNA of the CDR3 is TGTGCCAGTTCCCAACAGGGAGATATTAGTTCACCCCTCCACTTT. The chain carries TRBV19 and TRBJ1-6, with a possible D match to TRBD1 (6 bases). Trimming took 8 bases from V and 9 from J, leaving 20 bases between them. The CDR3 has 15 residues. The germline gives CDR1 LNHDA, CDR2 SQIVND (reference sequence). Complete variable domain (other parts from reference TRBV19 and TRBJ1-6): DGGITQSPKYLFRKEGQNVTLSCEQNLNHDAMYWYRQDPGQGLRLIYYSQIVNDFQKGDIAEGYSVSREKKESFPLTVTSAQKNPTAFYLCASSQQGDISSPLHFGNGTRLTVT.